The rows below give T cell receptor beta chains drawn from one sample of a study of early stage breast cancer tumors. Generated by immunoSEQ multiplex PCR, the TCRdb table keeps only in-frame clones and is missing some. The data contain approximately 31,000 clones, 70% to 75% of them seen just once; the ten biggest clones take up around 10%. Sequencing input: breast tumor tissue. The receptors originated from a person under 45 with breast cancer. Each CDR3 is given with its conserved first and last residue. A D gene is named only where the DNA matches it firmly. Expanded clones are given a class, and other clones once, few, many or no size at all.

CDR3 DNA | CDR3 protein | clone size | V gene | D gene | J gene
TGTGCCAGCAGTGAAATGAGTGGAACAGCCACAGATACGCAGTATTTT | CASSEMSGTATDTQYF | - | TRBV6-1 | - | TRBJ2-3
TGTGCCAGCAGTTTAAGAATTGGACAGGGCTATGGCTACACCTTC | CASSLRIGQGYGYTF | - | TRBV27 | TRBD1 | TRBJ1-2
TGTGCCAGCAGCTTGGCCGACAACTACTACGAGCAGTACTTC | CASSLADNYYEQYF | - | TRBV7-6 | - | TRBJ2-7
TGCGCCAGCAAGGGACAGGGGAGGGACGGCTACACCTTC | CASKGQGRDGYTF | - | TRBV10-2 | TRBD1 | TRBJ1-2
TGTGCCAGTAGTATTTCGGGAGGGTCCGACGAGCAGTACTTC | CASSISGGSDEQYF | - | TRBV19 | TRBD2 | TRBJ2-7
TGTGCCAGCAGCTTGTGGGGGCTATATTCACCCCTCCACTTT | CASSLWGLYSPLHF | few | TRBV7-6 | - | TRBJ1-6
TGTGCCAGCAGCTTAGGAGGGACAGAGAACACTGAAGCTTTCTTT | CASSLGGTENTEAFF | - | TRBV7-9 | TRBD1 | TRBJ1-1
TGTGCCAGCAGCCCATCCGGTCTGGAGGGCAATGAGCAGTTCTTC | CASSPSGLEGNEQFF | - | TRBV7-2 | - | TRBJ2-1
TGTGCCAGGCAGTCCACAGATACGCAGTATTTT | CARQSTDTQYF | - | TRBV21-1 | - | TRBJ2-3
TGTGCCAGCACCCGGGACAGGCAAGAGACCCAGTACTTC | CASTRDRQETQYF | - | TRBV6-1 | TRBD1 | TRBJ2-5
TGTGCCAGCAGCTTTGTCGGCTACACTAGCGGGAGTGTCACCGGGGAGCTGTTTTTT | CASSFVGYTSGSVTGELFF | - | TRBV7-2 | TRBD2 | TRBJ2-2
TGCGCCAGCAGCTTGTGGGGGGGCATGAACCACGAGCAGTACTTC | CASSLWGGMNHEQYF | - | TRBV5-1 | - | TRBJ2-7
TGTGCCAGTAGTATCCATGCCGGGGATCCCTACGAGCAGTACTTC | CASSIHAGDPYEQYF | - | TRBV19 | - | TRBJ2-7
TGCGCCAGCAGCAAGGGACTAGCGGGAGGAGCGGGTGCCGCCGGGGAGCTGTTTTTT | CASSKGLAGGAGAAGELFF | once | TRBV5-1 | TRBD2 | TRBJ2-2
TGCAGCGTTTCAGGGGTGGTTAATGAAAAACTGTTTTTT | CSVSGVVNEKLFF | - | TRBV29-1 | - | TRBJ1-4
TGTGCCAGCAGCTTTCCTAACAGGGGAGGGAACACTGAAGCTTTCTTT | CASSFPNRGGNTEAFF | few | TRBV7-9 | TRBD1 | TRBJ1-1
TGTGCCAGCAGTCCCCTAGCGGAGGTGTACGAGCAGTACTTC | CASSPLAEVYEQYF | - | TRBV28 | TRBD2 | TRBJ2-7
TGTGCCAGCAGTGACACGGGACTCTCGAACACCGGGGAGCTGTTTTTT | CASSDTGLSNTGELFF | - | TRBV6-1 | - | TRBJ2-2
TGTGCCATCAAGTCATCCGTGGGGAGGGCTAACACTGAAGCTTTCTTT | CAIKSSVGRANTEAFF | - | TRBV10-3 | - | TRBJ1-1
TGTGCCAGCAGCCTAAGCGGGAACGGAGGAGATACGCAGTATTTT | CASSLSGNGGDTQYF | once | TRBV5-4 | TRBD2 | TRBJ2-3
TGCGCCAGCAGCTTCCGGGACAGGGTAGGCTATGGCTACACCTTC | CASSFRDRVGYGYTF | - | TRBV5-1 | TRBD1 | TRBJ1-2
TGCGCCATCTCCCCCCTGTCTAGGGGGTCGAACACCGGGGAGCTGTTTTTT | CAISPLSRGSNTGELFF | - | TRBV10-2 | - | TRBJ2-2
TGTGCCAGCAGCTTGGCCTTCCGGGGGAACACTGAAGCTTTCTTT | CASSLAFRGNTEAFF | - | TRBV5-4 | - | TRBJ1-1
TGTGCCAGCAGCTTTATCCCAATGTCCCCCAATGAGCAGTTCTTC | CASSFIPMSPNEQFF | - | TRBV7-6 | - | TRBJ2-1
TGTGCCAGCAGCTTGGCCGTGACAAGGTCGCCCTATGGCTACACCTTC | CASSLAVTRSPYGYTF | - | TRBV5-8 | - | TRBJ1-2
TGTGCCAGTATAGCAAGAGCGGGACCCTCCTACGAGCAGTACTTC | CASIARAGPSYEQYF | - | TRBV19 | TRBD2 | TRBJ2-7
TGTGCCAGCAGCGTAGGTGAAGCGGGACGTGAGCAGTACTTC | CASSVGEAGREQYF | - | TRBV9 | TRBD2 | TRBJ2-7
TGTGCCAGTAGCCAGGGACTAGCGGGAGTATCCTACGAGCAGTACTTC | CASSQGLAGVSYEQYF | - | TRBV19 | TRBD2 | TRBJ2-7
TGTGCCAGCAACCCCTGGGCCAGCGGTACCTCTACCTACGAGCAGTACTTC | CASNPWASGTSTYEQYF | - | TRBV5-6 | - | TRBJ2-7
TGTGCCTGGAGTCGCGGGCGTGATACGCAGTATTTT | CAWSRGRDTQYF | - | TRBV30 | - | TRBJ2-3
TGTGCCAGCTCATTCGACAGGACAGATACGCAGTATTTT | CASSFDRTDTQYF | - | TRBV18 | - | TRBJ2-3
TGTGCCAGCAGTTCGACTAGCCGTTTTGATGAGCAGTACTTC | CASSSTSRFDEQYF | - | TRBV5-4 | TRBD2 | TRBJ2-7
TGTGCCGGGAACGGACAGTTGAACACTGAAGCTTTCTTT | CAGNGQLNTEAFF | few | TRBV30 | - | TRBJ1-1
TGTGCCAGCAACGGGGCTAACTATAATTCACCCCTCCACTTT | CASNGANYNSPLHF | once | TRBV2 | - | TRBJ1-6
TGCGCCAGCAGCCAACAGGGGAACTCCTACAATGAGCAGTTCTTC | CASSQQGNSYNEQFF | - | TRBV4-1 | - | TRBJ2-1
TGTGCCAGCAGTTCCGATCCCCTCGATCTGCCCGAGCAGTACTTC | CASSSDPLDLPEQYF | - | TRBV6-5 | - | TRBJ2-7
TGTGCCAGCCGGGACCTCCCGAACACCGGGGAGCTGTTTTTT | CASRDLPNTGELFF | medium-sized | TRBV7-8 | - | TRBJ2-2
TGTGCCAGCAGCTTAAGGGCCTCGGGACAGGGGGTAGGAAACACCATATATTTT | CASSLRASGQGVGNTIYF | - | TRBV7-9 | TRBD1 | TRBJ1-3
TGTGCTAGTGGTTTCAGGGTTAATGAAAAACTGTTTTTT | CASGFRVNEKLFF | once | TRBV12-5 | - | TRBJ1-4
TGTGCCAGCAGCGGGGGTGTACAGAACACTGAAGCTTTCTTT | CASSGGVQNTEAFF | - | TRBV6-5 | - | TRBJ1-1
TGTGCCAGCGGATCCGGGACAGGGGGCTACAATGAGCAGTTCTTC | CASGSGTGGYNEQFF | - | TRBV27 | TRBD1 | TRBJ2-1
TGTGCCAGCACTCGGCTAGCTGCAGCCAAAAACATTCAGTACTTC | CASTRLAAAKNIQYF | - | TRBV2 | - | TRBJ2-4
TGTGCCAGCAGCTTGGGTACGCAGATCTATGGCTACACCTTC | CASSLGTQIYGYTF | - | TRBV5-5 | - | TRBJ1-2
TGTGCCAGCAGTTTAGGGACAGGGGTGAACACTGAAGCTTTCTTT | CASSLGTGVNTEAFF | - | TRBV27 | TRBD1 | TRBJ1-1
TGTGCCAGCAGCTCGTTAGCGGGAGTAGGGACCGGGGAGCTGTTTTTT | CASSSLAGVGTGELFF | - | TRBV7-2 | TRBD2 | TRBJ2-2
TGTGCCAGCAGCTTATCAGGGGGCTATGCTGAAGCTTTCTTT | CASSLSGGYAEAFF | - | TRBV7-2 | TRBD1 | TRBJ1-1
TGTGCCAGCAGCCTACTAGCGGGCACAGATACGCAGTATTTT | CASSLLAGTDTQYF | - | TRBV6-6 | TRBD2 | TRBJ2-3
TGCAGCGCCGCCCTCCGGGGGGGAACTAACTATGGCTACACCTTC | CSAALRGGTNYGYTF | few | TRBV29-1 | - | TRBJ1-2